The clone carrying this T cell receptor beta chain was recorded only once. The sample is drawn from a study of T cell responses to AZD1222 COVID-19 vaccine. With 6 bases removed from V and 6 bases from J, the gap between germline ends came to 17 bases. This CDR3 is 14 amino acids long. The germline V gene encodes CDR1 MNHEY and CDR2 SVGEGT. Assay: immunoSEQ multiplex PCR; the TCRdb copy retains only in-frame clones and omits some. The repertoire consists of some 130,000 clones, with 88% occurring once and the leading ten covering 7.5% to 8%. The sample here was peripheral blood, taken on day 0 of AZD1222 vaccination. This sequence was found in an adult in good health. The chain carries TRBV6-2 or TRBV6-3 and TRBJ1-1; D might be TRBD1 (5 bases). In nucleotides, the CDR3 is TGTGCCAGCAGCCAAGGGGTTCATGACTCTGAAGCTTTCTTT. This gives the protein CASSQGVHDSEAFF.